These 25 T cell receptor beta chains came from one sample sequenced in a study of PD-1 blockade in classical Hodgkin lymphoma. The table came from immunoSEQ multiplex PCR; TCRdb's copy has only in-frame clones and leaves some out. The sample lists roughly 77,000 clones; 85% to 95% were seen once. Time point here: newly diagnosed, previously untreated cHL patient sample. The sample was peripheral blood mononuclear cells (PBMCs). The origin of the receptors is a human donor with classical Hodgkin lymphoma.

This chain connects TRBV5-1 to TRBJ2-7; no clear D gene. The CDR3 totals 15 residues. Deletions cut 3 bases from V and 0 bases from J, with 13 bases between. The germline gives CDR1 SGHRS, CDR2 YFSETQ. CDR3 DNA sequence: TGCGCCAGCAGCTCCGATGGATTACCCTCCTACGAGCAGTACTTC. Protein sequence: CASSSDGLPSYEQYF.

The J gene is TRBJ1-1, the V gene TRBV27; the D is unclear. V lost 6 bases, J lost 1 base, and 15 bases lay in between. The CDR3 is 15 amino acids. Germline assignment: CDR1 MNHEY and CDR2 SMNVEV (reference sequence). In DNA, the CDR3 is TGTGCCAGCAGCCTCCCCCCGGGCGGGAACACTGAAGCTTTCTTT. Protein sequence: CASSLPPGGNTEAFF.

CDR3 coding DNA: TGTGCCAGCTCACCCGGGACCAAGGAGACCCAGTACTTC. Amino acid sequence: CASSPGTKETQYF. The rearrangement uses TRBV18 and TRBJ2-5, with D perhaps being TRBD1 or TRBD2 (5 bases each). Looked up from germline, CDR1 is KGHSH and CDR2 is LQKENI. V lost 3 bases, J lost 5 bases, and 10 bases lay in between. This CDR3 is built from 13 residues.

This chain links TRBV5-4 with TRBJ1-1, with 11 bases lining up with TRBD1. Germline CDR1 SGHNT, CDR2 YYREEE (reference sequence). The CDR3 is made up of 16 amino acids. After removal of 5 bases from V and 0 bases from J, the junction contained 6 bases not matched to a gene. The CDR3 here is CASRERDRGMNTEAFF. Here the CDR3 DNA reads TGTGCCAGCAGGGAACGGGACAGGGGGATGAACACTGAAGCTTTCTTT.

The count of this clone is one. This sequence joins TRBV5-1 and TRBJ2-5; D is possibly TRBD1 (6 bases). This CDR3 spans 14 amino acids. V lost 1 base, J lost 4 bases, and 11 bases lay in between. The V gene's germline CDR1 is SGHRS and CDR2 YFSETQ. DNA of the CDR3: TGCGCCAGCAGCTTGCACAGGGTCCCAGAGACCCAGTACTTC. It translates to CASSLHRVPETQYF.

The chain is built from TRBV2 and TRBJ2-1; TRBD1 might be the D (6 bases). CDR1 is SNHLY and CDR2 is FYNNEI in the germline V gene. This CDR3 has 13 amino acids. V gave up 6 bases and J gave up 4 bases, with 10 bases separating them. The CDR3 reads CASSWTVYNEQFF. Here the CDR3 DNA reads TGTGCCAGCAGCTGGACAGTGTACAATGAGCAGTTCTTC.

This clone was seen just once. The rearrangement links TRBV19 to TRBJ1-6; 9 bases fit TRBD1. This CDR3 contains 16 residues. Trimming removed 6 bases from V and 6 bases from J; junction bases left unmatched: 9. Germline V gene sequence: CDR1 LNHDA, CDR2 SQIVND (reference sequence). The CDR3 here is CASSIGTGMGNSPLHF. As DNA, the CDR3 is TGTGCCAGTAGCATCGGGACAGGGATGGGTAATTCACCCCTCCACTTT.

The rearrangement joins TRBV15 to TRBJ2-1; TRBD2 matches 8 bases. The CDR3 spans 16 residues. Germline V gene lookup returns CDR1 LNHNV and CDR2 YYDKDF (reference sequence). The ends lost 2 bases at V and 9 bases at J; junction bases unmatched: 12. CDR3 nucleotides: TGTGCCACCAGCAGACTTTCCGCGGGACTAGTAGGTGAGCAGTTCTTC. The encoded protein is CATSRLSAGLVGEQFF.

The chain joins TRBV19 to TRBJ1-5; 9 nucleotides match TRBD1. Germline assignment: CDR1 LNHDA and CDR2 SQIVND (reference sequence). The CDR3 has 16 amino acids. The junction had 12 bases not matched to a gene; V was cut back by 6 bases and J by 6 bases. CDR3 bases: TGTGCCAGTAGCCAACCATCGGGACAGGGTAGTCAGCCCCAGCATTTT. Translated: CASSQPSGQGSQPQHF.

The chain joins TRBV19 to TRBJ2-7; D ambiguous. V was pared by 7 bases and J by 5 bases, with 9 bases between. The CDR3 consists of 11 residues. Germline CDR1 is LNHDA and CDR2 is SQIVND (reference sequence). Here the CDR3 reads CASKFGDEQYF. The CDR3 nucleotides read TGTGCCAGTAAATTTGGGGACGAGCAGTACTTC.

The chain recombines TRBV12-5 with TRBJ2-1; TRBD1 is a possible D gene (6 bases). The CDR3 runs to 18 residues. V dropped 7 bases and J dropped 2 bases, with 24 bases sitting between them. In germline, CDR1 is LGHNT, CDR2 FRNRAP. The CDR3 is CASAEGTPISWPYNEQFF. The CDR3 region has the DNA TGTGCTAGTGCAGAAGGGACACCAATTTCCTGGCCCTACAATGAGCAGTTCTTC.

The rearrangement links TRBV5-1 to TRBJ1-2; D is perhaps TRBD1 (5 bases). The V end was cut by 0 bases, the J end by 6 bases, with 12 bases between. The CDR3 contains 14 residues. Germline CDR1 reads SGHRS; CDR2 reads YFSETQ. The DNA for the CDR3 is TGCGCCAGCAGCTTGGGAAGGGGTTGGGATGGCTACACCTTC. It codes for CASSLGRGWDGYTF.

With regard to this clone: This CDR3 is also generated by other DNA sequences in the sample. The chain combines TRBV4-1 with TRBJ2-5; weak D call: TRBD1 (5 bases). The CDR3 sequence is 14 residues long. V lost 0 bases, J lost 2 bases, and 7 bases lay in between. The germline CDR1 and CDR2 sequences are MGHRA and YSYEKL. The CDR3: CASSQDRTQETQYF. Here the CDR3 DNA reads TGCGCCAGCAGCCAAGATAGGACACAAGAGACCCAGTACTTC.

The CDR3 sequence: CASRPGDLNTEAFF. CDR3 coding DNA: TGTGCCAGCAGGCCGGGGGATCTGAACACTGAAGCTTTCTTT. The V gene is TRBV6-5, the J gene TRBJ1-1; D may be TRBD1 (5 bases). Germline V CDR1 and CDR2: MNHEY, SVGAGI. CDR3 size: 14 residues. Trimming left V 6 bases short and J 0 bases short, with 11 bases between.

The rearrangement links TRBV7-9 to TRBJ1-6, with D unclear. CDR3 size: 17 residues. Germline V CDR1 and CDR2: SEHNR, FQNEAQ (reference sequence). Trimming took 4 bases from V and 1 from J, leaving 14 bases between them. In nucleotides, the CDR3 is TGTGCCAGCAGCTCGGGATTTTTAGTATCCTATAATTCACCCCTCCACTTT. Amino acids: CASSSGFLVSYNSPLHF.

The chain recombines TRBV19 with TRBJ2-2; no clear D gene. Trimming took off 6 bases at V and 4 bases at J, with 9 bases between the two ends. CDR3 length: 13 amino acids. Per germline, CDR1 LNHDA and CDR2 SQIVND (reference sequence). The CDR3 protein is CASRWRGTGELFF. The CDR3 DNA reads as TGTGCCAGTAGGTGGCGCGGCACCGGGGAGCTGTTTTTT.

This chain connects TRBV28 to TRBJ1-1; no firm D call. This CDR3 region has 14 residues. V was pared by 6 bases and J by 4 bases, with 15 bases between. Looked up from germline, CDR1 is MDHEN and CDR2 is SYDVKM. CDR3 amino acids: CASSLSGVGTEAFF. The CDR3 nucleotides are TGTGCCAGCAGCCTCTCCGGGGTCGGCACTGAAGCTTTCTTT.

The chain links TRBV4-1 to TRBJ1-1; TRBD1 agrees at 8 bases. The trim removed 2 bases at V and 6 bases at J, leaving 11 bases unmatched. The CDR3 loop spans 16 amino acids. Per germline, CDR1 MGHRA and CDR2 YSYEKL. In nucleotides, the CDR3 is TGCGCCAGCAGCCAATGGGACAGGAGGAGCAAATCTGAAGCTTTCTTT. Its protein product is CASSQWDRRSKSEAFF.

With respect to this clone: At the DNA level, this CDR3 is encoded by other sequences in the same sample as well. The chain uses TRBV7-6 and TRBJ2-3; D is ambiguous. The CDR3 runs to 13 residues. The germline V and J ends were trimmed by 2 bases and 2 bases, with 5 bases remaining between them. In germline, CDR1 is SGHVS, CDR2 FNYEAQ. The CDR3 coding sequence is TGTGCCAGCAGCTTAACCACCACAGATACGCAGTATTTT. It encodes CASSLTTTDTQYF.

V is TRBV7-2 and J is TRBJ2-5; D gene unclear. The germline gives CDR1 SGHTA, CDR2 FQGNSA. V was cut by 2 bases and J by 13 bases, with 11 bases left in between. This CDR3 has 11 residues. The CDR3 loop is CASSLLGRGYF. CDR3 coding DNA: TGTGCCAGCAGCTTACTAGGACGAGGGTACTTC.

This chain links TRBV5-6 with TRBJ1-2; tentatively, D is TRBD1 (5 bases). CDR3 length equals 15 residues. The germline CDR1 and CDR2 sequences are SGHDT and YYEEEE. V dropped 1 base and J dropped 4 bases, with 14 bases sitting between them. Here the CDR3 reads CASSLWREGTYGYTF. The CDR3 DNA is TGTGCCAGCAGCTTGTGGAGGGAGGGGACCTATGGCTACACCTTC.

The chain recombines TRBV11-3 with TRBJ2-1; TRBD2 might be the D (6 bases). The V end was cut by 5 bases, the J end by 6 bases, with 17 bases between. There are 15 residues in the CDR3. The germline V gene encodes CDR1 SGHNT and CDR2 YENEEA. DNA for the CDR3: TGTGCCAGCAGCCGAGGGACTTTTGGGTCCAATGAGCAGTTCTTC. It codes for CASSRGTFGSNEQFF.

In its sample, this clone was seen once. The chain has TRBV6-5 and TRBJ1-1; 7 bases map to TRBD1. This CDR3 is built from 14 residues. Germline V gene data show CDR1 as MNHEY and CDR2 as SVGAGI. The V gene end was trimmed by 6 bases and the J gene end by 5 bases; junction bases not matched to a gene: 9. The CDR3 nucleotides are TGTGCCAGCAGCCGCTCACAGGGACAGACTGAAGCTTTCTTT. It codes for CASSRSQGQTEAFF.

The chain is built from TRBV11-2 and TRBJ2-3, with D hard to call. V lost 1 base and J lost 1, with 9 bases in between. This CDR3 has 15 amino acids. Germline assignment: CDR1 SGHAT and CDR2 FQNNGV. CDR3 coding DNA: TGTGCCAGCAGCTTAGGGCAACGTGGCACAGATACGCAGTATTTT. It codes for CASSLGQRGTDTQYF.

This chain joins TRBV5-5 and TRBJ1-4, with unresolved D. Per germline, CDR1 SGHKS and CDR2 YYEKEE (reference sequence). The CDR3 consists of 14 residues. V lost 4 bases to trimming and J lost 0 bases, with 7 bases between them. CDR3 sequence (DNA): TGTGCCAGCAGCCGGAACCCAACTAATGAAAAACTGTTTTTT. It translates to CASSRNPTNEKLFF.